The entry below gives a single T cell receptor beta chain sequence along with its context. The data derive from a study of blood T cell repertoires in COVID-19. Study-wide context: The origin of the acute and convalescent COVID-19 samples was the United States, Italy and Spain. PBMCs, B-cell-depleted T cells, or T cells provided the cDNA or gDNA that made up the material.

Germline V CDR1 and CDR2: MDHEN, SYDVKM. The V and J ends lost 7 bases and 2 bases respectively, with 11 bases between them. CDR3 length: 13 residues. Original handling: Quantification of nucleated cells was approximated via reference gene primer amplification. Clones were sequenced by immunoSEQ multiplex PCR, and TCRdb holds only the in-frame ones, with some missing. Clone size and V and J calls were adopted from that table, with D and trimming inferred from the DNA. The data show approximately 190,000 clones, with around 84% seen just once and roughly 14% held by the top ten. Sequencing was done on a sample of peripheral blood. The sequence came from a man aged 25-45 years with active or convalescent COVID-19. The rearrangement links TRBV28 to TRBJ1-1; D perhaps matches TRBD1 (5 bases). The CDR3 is CASTTQVNTEAFF. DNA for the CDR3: TGTGCCAGCACTACACAGGTCAACACTGAAGCTTTCTTT.